This TCR beta chain was identified during a study of cytomegalovirus exposure and HLA in healthy donors (dated by TCRdb to between 2016 and 2019). Background for the entire study: In an earlier analysis of about 560 of the donors, 250 to 350 Gb of sequence data and 100 million or so unique TCR beta sequences from about 179 million T cells were reported. An early release covering 550 to 700 HLA-typed donors comprised approximately 290 gigabases of sequencing data and tens of millions of unique TCR sequences. Of the roughly 400 genotyped donors, 80% to 90% were placed in the genetic ancestry cluster associated with self-reported Caucasian donors. The study was designed to test whether signatures of past pathogen exposure could be identified by cataloging public T cell receptors. The T cell repertoires of around 730 subjects were profiled by immunosequencing and related to cytomegalovirus serostatus. A separate validation cohort of over a hundred different subjects was used in addition to the approximately 700-subject first cohort. To predict cytomegalovirus infection status, the study brought together high-throughput TCR immunosequencing, statistical association of individual TCRs with disease status, and machine learning. A later analysis re-examined previously published TCR beta repertoires from more than 650 donors and added high-resolution HLA genotyping to investigate patterns of TCR occurrence. Rather than drawing on any new phenotypic data, the later analysis identified candidate immune exposures from TCR beta sequences and the way those sequences occurred across donors. To decide whether each TCR beta V gene segment behaved as functional or pseudogenic, an earlier analysis of some 600 of the donors relied on high-throughput TCR beta sequencing. Donor age, sex, ethnicity and CMV serostatus were compiled together with the repertoire data. Genome-wide SNP genotypes for about 55% of the roughly 670 donors were used in a later genetic analysis, which treated that subset as a discovery cohort. Every discovery cohort repertoire had been produced on one sequencing platform. Class I and class II HLA loci were covered by the typing at four-digit resolution. Typing coverage varied by locus: roughly 620-640 donors for A, B, C, DRB1 and DQB1; roughly 560 for DQA1; about 570 for DPA1; more than 450 for DPB1. Several DR-DQ haplotypes were treated as single units for association and clustering because of strong linkage in the cohort. Among around 400 genotyped donors of the cohort, an average of about 240,000 unique TCR beta nucleotide sequences were sequenced per donor, 15% to 20% of them non-productive.

Deletion took 5 bases off V and 4 bases off J, with a span of 8 bases between the germline ends. CDR1 and CDR2 are drawn from the germline V gene (reference sequence): MNHNY, SVGAGI. CDR3 length: 13 amino acids, cysteine to phenylalanine. Only CDR3 DNA is held: 39 bases, read in frame from base 1. About this clone: Its recognized antigen is unknown. No base quality information exists; no much larger clone differs at one position.

The research as a whole found: Specific HLA alleles were associated with roughly 16,000 TCR beta sequences at a false discovery rate of 0.05 in a later analysis. According to a later analysis, TCR association rates differed among HLA loci, with DRB1 alleles showing the most associated TCRs and HLA-C alleles showing the fewest. In vitro tests confirmed that a few of the cytomegalovirus-associated TCR beta chains recognize cytomegalovirus antigens. Because HLA typing was missing for some donors at each locus, association tests included only the typed subset. While some public TCRs were present in many individuals, most TCR sequences turned up only very rarely across donors. The authors suggested that the approach could potentially be generalized to other disease states and immunological phenotypes. Only TCR beta chains were sequenced in this cohort, and the absence of alpha or paired-chain data limited detectable features. The study listed over 150 TCR beta chains as associated with cytomegalovirus. A further reported finding was that TCR beta sequences accurately predicted the HLA-A and HLA-B alleles for most subjects in the first cohort. Presence/absence analyses assumed roughly uniform sequencing depth across donors, an assumption that may not hold. Because counts were too low, roughly 16 rarely observed V segments, including chromosome 9 orphons, were excluded from the earlier analysis of around 640 of the donors. Linkage disequilibrium might explain the correlated functional status among segregating V segments, but an unknown experimental factor could not be excluded. When HLA alleles, especially DR and DQ, strongly co-occurred, attributing TCR associations to individual alleles was difficult. Compared with equally common non-associated chains, HLA-associated TCR beta chains in a later analysis were more clonally expanded and had lower generation probabilities. CMV serostatus was the only immune exposure information available for the cohort. Some IMGT-functional V segments, including TRBV6-2 and TRBV6-3, could not be told apart with the 87-base-pair reads, so those segments were excluded. V-gene and J-gene trimming of TCR beta chains was associated with a missense DCLRE1C variant in a later genetic analysis, and the association was replicated in an independent cohort. In a later analysis, several top co-occurrence clusters were reported to appear linked to parvovirus B19, influenza, CMV and Epstein-Barr virus. Cytomegalovirus status was reported to be diagnosed by the classifier with high specificity and sensitivity in both the original and validation cohorts. In a later genetic analysis, fewer N-insertions in productive TCRs were reported among donors in an Asian-associated ancestry cluster than the approximately 710-donor mean. Most CMV-associated TCR beta chains appeared to be HLA-restricted in a later analysis, and the HLA associations seemed to be driven largely by CMV exposure. A cluster of highly shared sequence variants was judged likely to be a technical artifact of the sequencing pipeline. An earlier analysis of several hundred of the donors showed that most TCR beta V segments appeared in productive rearrangements either about 87% or about 30% of the time, which broadly matched IMGT annotations.

In total, approximately 690 healthy bone marrow donors made up the cohort. At the time of sampling, every cohort member was nominally healthy, though immune exposures that went unrecorded were likely present. The donor was CMV seronegative and belonged to the group of 352 seronegative cohort members. Every donor gave a peripheral blood sample, and the peripheral blood mononuclear cells from that sample were used for TCR beta sequencing. Genomic DNA extraction from the blood cell samples was performed with the Qiagen DNeasy Blood Extraction Kit. The library was generated by the immunoSEQ multiplex PCR assay. A mixture of 60 forward primers for TCR Vbeta segments and 13 reverse primers for TCR Jbeta segments was used in the multiplex PCR. The CDR3 region of rearranged TCR beta genes was amplified from genomic DNA by a multiplex PCR assay. Amplified TCR beta libraries were sequenced as 87-base-pair reads on the Illumina HiSeq System. As for how the authors treated the data: A later analysis counted tens of millions of unique TCR beta chains across the 690 or so repertoires, and 9 million to 14 million of these chains were shared by at least two donors. Raw reads were error-corrected and collapsed into unique sequences with a nearest-neighbor algorithm that merged closely related sequences to remove PCR and sequencing errors. CDR3 sequences were aligned to IMGT reference sequences to assign V, D and J gene segments. For a sequence to be retained, a match of at least six nucleotides to both a V gene segment and a J gene segment was required. Rearrangements were called productive when the CDR3 lacked stop codons and stayed in frame with V and J; all others were non-productive. Following IMGT convention, CDR3 was defined as the stretch from the second conserved V-encoded cysteine up to the conserved J-encoded phenylalanine. In an earlier analysis of some 550 of the donors, sequences lacking an unambiguous match to a single V gene segment were excluded. An earlier analysis of 587 of the donors called V segments functional above 56.7% productive rearrangements and segregating when the between-donor standard deviation exceeded 5%. A statistical classification framework was built for diagnosing cytomegalovirus status from the catalog of TCR beta chain sequences. V and J gene assignment, in a later analysis, came from comparing TCR nucleotide sequences with IMGT/GENE-DB human TR gene sequences. A later analysis assigned CDR3 sequences and most-parsimonious VDJ recombination scenarios with the TCRdist pipeline. In a later analysis, each TCR beta chain was defined by its CDR3 amino acid sequence together with its V-gene family, and reads lacking a unique V-gene family were excluded. As a way to deal with suspected cross-contamination and a sequencing artifact, a later analysis dropped roughly 620 nucleotide sequences that were highly shared and had low generation probability. In a later analysis, a clonal expansion index for each public chain was calculated from normalized within-repertoire ranks of inferred template counts. A later analysis computed generation probabilities with a VDJ recombination model fitted to out-of-frame rearrangements, and checked the results against IGoR. In a later analysis, TCR-TCR, TCR-HLA and TCR-CMV co-occurrence was scored with hypergeometric tests, and a repertoire-size bias correction was applied to TCR pairs. To estimate false discovery rates, a later analysis permuted the HLA or CMV assignments 20 times. In a later analysis, co-occurring TCRs were grouped using DBSCAN, with TCRdist sequence similarity added in when clustering inside HLA-allele-positive subsets. Co-occurrence clustering excluded repertoires with fewer than 30,000 or more than 120,000 public chains, plus five with anomalous nucleotide sharing. Entries here come from immuneACCESS through TCRdb and include only in-frame sequences with V and J called. Some clones fail to appear in such tables; in the studies checked, an unresolved V gene covers under half of the shortfall, and the cause of the remainder is unknown. V, J and clone size derive from that table, while D and trimming were established from the DNA sequence. The sample data list 150,000 to 190,000 clones, and roughly 80% of these were observed just once. Around 1.5% of the sample comes from the top ten.

The TCR sequence derives from a man aged 18 to 30 in good health and CMV-seronegative. Rearrangement joined TRBV6-6 to TRBJ2-2; the D gene identity is not certain. Sequencing input: PBMCs. The CDR3 loop reads CASSVLSTGELFF. The DNA reads as follows: TGTGCCAGCAGTGTTTTGAGCACCGGGGAGCTGTTTTTT.